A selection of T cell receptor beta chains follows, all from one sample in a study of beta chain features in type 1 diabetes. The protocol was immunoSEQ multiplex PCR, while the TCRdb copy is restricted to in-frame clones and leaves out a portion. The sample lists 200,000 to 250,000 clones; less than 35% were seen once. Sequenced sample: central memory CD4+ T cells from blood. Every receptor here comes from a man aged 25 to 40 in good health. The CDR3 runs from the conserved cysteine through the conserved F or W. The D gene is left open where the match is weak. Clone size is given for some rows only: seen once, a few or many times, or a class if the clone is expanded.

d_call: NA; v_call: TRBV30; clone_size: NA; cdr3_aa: CAFSRGTYGYTF
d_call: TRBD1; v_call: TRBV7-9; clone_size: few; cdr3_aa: CASSPMGTGNPYEQYF
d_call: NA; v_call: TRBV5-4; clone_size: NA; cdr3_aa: CASSPGGIYEQYF
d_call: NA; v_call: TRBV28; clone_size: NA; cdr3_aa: CASTKGGLSNEQYF
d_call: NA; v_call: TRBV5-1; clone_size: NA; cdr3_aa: CASSLVGGPYEQYF
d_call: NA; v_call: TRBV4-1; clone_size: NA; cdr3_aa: CASSNKPGGLSTDTQYF
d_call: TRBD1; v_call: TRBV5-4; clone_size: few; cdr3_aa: CASSFGQGTDTQYF
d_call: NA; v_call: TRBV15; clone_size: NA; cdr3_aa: CATSRDQGSSYNEQFF
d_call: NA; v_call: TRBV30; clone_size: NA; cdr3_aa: CAGWDKKNIQYF
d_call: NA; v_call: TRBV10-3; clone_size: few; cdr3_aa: CAISPTTYEQYF
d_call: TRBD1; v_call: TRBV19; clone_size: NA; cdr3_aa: CASRTQGAHGYAF
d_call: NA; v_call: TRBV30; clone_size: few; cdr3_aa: CAWRGSTGELFF
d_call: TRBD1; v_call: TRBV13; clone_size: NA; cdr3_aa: CASSLRQGRGNTEAFF
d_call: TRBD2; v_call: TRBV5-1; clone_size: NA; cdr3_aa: CASSSTLAGGADTQYF
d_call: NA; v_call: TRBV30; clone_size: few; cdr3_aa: CAWSVRGASVPLEQYF
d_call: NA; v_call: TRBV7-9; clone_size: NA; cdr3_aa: CASSSTPGDEQYF
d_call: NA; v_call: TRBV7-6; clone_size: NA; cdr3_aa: CASSPGTPYEQFF
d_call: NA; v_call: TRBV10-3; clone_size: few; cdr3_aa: CAISESNRAETQYF
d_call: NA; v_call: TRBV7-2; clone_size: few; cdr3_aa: CASSAYRILRGYEQYF
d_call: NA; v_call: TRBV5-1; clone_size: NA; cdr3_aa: CASSLQGTGANVLTF
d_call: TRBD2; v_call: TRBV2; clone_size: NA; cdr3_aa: CASSEGRAGVNEQFF
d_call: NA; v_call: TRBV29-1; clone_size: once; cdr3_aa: CSVVTTERARITYEQYF
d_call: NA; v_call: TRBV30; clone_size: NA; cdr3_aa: CAWSVSRPLGEQFF
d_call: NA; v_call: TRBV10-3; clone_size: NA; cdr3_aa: CAIRAGPNSPLHF
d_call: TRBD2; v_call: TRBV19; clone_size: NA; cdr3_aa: CASSREAADTQYF
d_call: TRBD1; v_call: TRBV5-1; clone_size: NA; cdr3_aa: CASTRDRGIGELFF
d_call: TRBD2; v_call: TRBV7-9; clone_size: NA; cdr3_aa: CASSPGTSGSDTQYF
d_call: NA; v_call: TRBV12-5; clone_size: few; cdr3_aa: CASGLVGSPSSYNEQFF
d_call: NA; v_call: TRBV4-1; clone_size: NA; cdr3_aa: CASSQARGNQPQHF
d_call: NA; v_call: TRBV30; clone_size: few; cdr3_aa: CAWSVGRRGEKLFF
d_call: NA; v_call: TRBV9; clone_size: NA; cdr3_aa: CASSPTAGETQYF
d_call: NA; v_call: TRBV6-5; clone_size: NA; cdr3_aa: CASSYLRTGGTEAFF
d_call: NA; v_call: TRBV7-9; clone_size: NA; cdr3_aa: CASSLNGAPYEQYF
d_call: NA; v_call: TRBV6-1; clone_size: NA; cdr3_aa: CASSEASGDYTF
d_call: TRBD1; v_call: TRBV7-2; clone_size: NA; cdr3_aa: CASSSRPTGVDTQYF
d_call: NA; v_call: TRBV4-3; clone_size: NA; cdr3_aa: CASSQDRAGNTEAFF
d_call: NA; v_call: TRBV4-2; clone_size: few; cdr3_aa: CASSQRQERRRTDTQYF
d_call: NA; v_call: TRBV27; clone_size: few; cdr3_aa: CASKEGANEQFF
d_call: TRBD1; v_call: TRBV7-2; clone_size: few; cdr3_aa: CASSSWTGSSYEQYF
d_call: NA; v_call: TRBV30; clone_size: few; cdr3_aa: CAWSVKAGQGNTIYF
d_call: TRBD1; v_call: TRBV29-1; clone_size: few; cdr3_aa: CSVDRGRPGELFF
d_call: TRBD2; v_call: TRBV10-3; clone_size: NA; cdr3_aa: CAISEQAGGSTGELFF
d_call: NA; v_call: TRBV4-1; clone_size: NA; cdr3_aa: CASSQVGSTDTQYF
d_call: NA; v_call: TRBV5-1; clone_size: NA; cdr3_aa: CASSLVSQETQYF
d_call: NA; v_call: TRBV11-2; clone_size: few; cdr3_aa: CASSFGYRGSTDTQYF
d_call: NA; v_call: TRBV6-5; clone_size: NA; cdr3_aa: CASTAGGNKNNEQFF
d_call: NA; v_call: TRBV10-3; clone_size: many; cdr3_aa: CAISEPKETQYF
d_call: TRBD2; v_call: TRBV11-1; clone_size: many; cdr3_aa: CASSLRGDFSYNEQFF
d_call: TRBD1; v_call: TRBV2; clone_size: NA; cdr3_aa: CASSTTGNYGYTF
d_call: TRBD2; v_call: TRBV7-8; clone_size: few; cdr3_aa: CASSPSEGTTKETQYF
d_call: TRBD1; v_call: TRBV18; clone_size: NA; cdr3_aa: CASSPSGQATGEQFF
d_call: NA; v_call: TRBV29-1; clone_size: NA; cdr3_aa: CSVCVCTLNTEAFF
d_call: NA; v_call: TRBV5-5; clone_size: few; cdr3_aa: CASSLNQGWYEQYF
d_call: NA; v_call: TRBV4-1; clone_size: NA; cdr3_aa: CASSYRDGGRETQYF
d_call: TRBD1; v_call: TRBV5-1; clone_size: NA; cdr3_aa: CASSPDRAYEQYF